This T cell receptor (beta chain) was documented in a study of blood T cell repertoires in COVID-19. Study in general: Specimens from acute and convalescent COVID-19 originated in the United States, Italy and Spain. PBMCs, B-cell-depleted T cells, or T cells provided the cDNA or gDNA that made up the material.

The germline CDR1 and CDR2 sequences are SGHAT and FQNNGV. V dropped 5 bases and J dropped 0 bases, with 11 bases sitting between them. This CDR3 is 14 amino acids long. Per the study methods: The authors estimated nucleated cell counts from reference gene primer amplification. The assay was immunoSEQ multiplex PCR, and TCRdb's table has in-frame clones only and misses some. V, J and clone size reflect that table, while D and trimming were determined from the DNA. The table shows under 300,000 clones, with roughly four fifths occurring only once. Input material: peripheral blood. This clonotype was obtained from a woman under 30 with acute or convalescent COVID-19. The chain combines TRBV11-2 with TRBJ2-7, with D perhaps matching TRBD1 (6 bases). The CDR3 DNA follows: TGTGCCAGCAGCAGAGACAGGACCTCCTACGAGCAGTACTTC. The encoded protein is CASSRDRTSYEQYF.